These 5 T cell receptor beta chains came from one sample sequenced in a study of cytomegalovirus exposure and HLA in healthy donors. In the PCR, 60 Vbeta and 13 Jbeta primers were used. Profiled with immunoSEQ multiplex PCR; TCRdb holds only in-frame clones, not every one. Among 95,000 to 150,000 clones listed, 80% to 85% were seen once. Sequencing was performed on PBMCs. The source of these receptors is a man younger than 40 in good health and CMV-seronegative.

CDR3 sequence: CASSFRMTGTSGPSSYNEQFF. DNA of the CDR3: TGTGCCAGCAGCTTCCGGATGACCGGGACTAGCGGACCCAGCTCCTACAATGAGCAGTTCTTC. The chain is built from TRBV9 and TRBJ2-1; 11 bases are a match to TRBD2. V was clipped by 4 bases and J by 0 bases; unmatched bases: 18. Germline loops: CDR1 SGDLS, CDR2 YYNGEE. There are 21 residues in the CDR3.

V usage is TRBV29-1 and J usage is TRBJ2-1; 10 bases align to TRBD2. CDR1 and CDR2 from the germline V gene are SQVTM and ANQGSEA. The V gene end was trimmed by 0 bases and the J gene end by 8 bases; junction bases not matched to a gene: 10. The CDR3 spans 16 residues. CDR3 in amino acids: CSVEEASGGLPDEQFF. The CDR3 DNA reads TGCAGCGTTGAAGAGGCTAGCGGGGGACTCCCTGATGAGCAGTTCTTC.

V usage is TRBV2 and J usage is TRBJ2-5; 9 positions match TRBD1. Trimming removed 6 bases from V and 5 bases from J; junction bases left unmatched: 7. CDR1 is SNHLY and CDR2 is FYNNEI in the germline V gene. This CDR3 spans 14 amino acids. CDR3 sequence: CASRDRGGVETQYF. CDR3 nucleotides: TGTGCCAGCAGGGACAGGGGCGGGGTTGAGACCCAGTACTTC. Full variable domain (remainder filled in from reference TRBV2 and TRBJ2-5): EPEVTQTPSHQVTQMGQEVILRCVPISNHLYFYWYRQILGQKVEFLVSFYNNEISEKSEIFDDQFSVERPDGSNFTLKIRSTKLEDSAMYFCASRDRGGVETQYFGPGTRLLVL.

The rearrangement uses TRBV5-1 and TRBJ2-5; 7 bases agree with TRBD2. Germline CDR1 reads SGHRS; CDR2 reads YFSETQ. CDR3 size: 18 residues. Trimming at V came to 4 bases and at J to 3 bases, leaving 18 bases not matched to a gene. The CDR3 nucleotides read TGCGCCAGCAGCCGCCCCATTCCCAGCGGGGCTTATGAAGAGACCCAGTACTTC. The encoded protein is CASSRPIPSGAYEETQYF. The entire variable domain, with the rest obtained from reference TRBV5-1 and TRBJ2-5, is as follows: KAGVTQTPRYLIKTRGQQVTLSCSPISGHRSVSWYQQTPGQGLQFLFEYFSETQRNKGNFPGRFSGRQFSNSRSEMNVSTLELGDSALYLCASSRPIPSGAYEETQYFGPGTRLLVL.

The chain's CDR3 is CASSDSGGADTQYF. As DNA, the CDR3 is TGTGCCAGCAGTGACAGCGGGGGGGCAGATACGCAGTATTTT. J is TRBJ2-3 and V is TRBV6-4; TRBD2 aligns across 10 bases. Germline CDR1 reads MRHNA; CDR2 reads SNTAGT. The CDR3 totals 14 residues. Trimming took 2 bases from V and 4 from J; bases not matched to a gene: 0.